A single sample is the source of the 32 T cell receptor beta chains below, sequenced in a study of T cells in localized non-small cell lung cancer. Measured with immunoSEQ multiplex PCR; TCRdb has only the in-frame clones, and not every one. This table has roughly 25,000 clones, roughly 84% appearing once. The source material was PBMCs, sampled before any cancer treatment. The receptor source for this set is a man between 35 and 75 years old with stage II lung adenocarcinoma.

This clone was detected only a few times. This chain connects TRBV7-9 to TRBJ1-3, with a tentative D call TRBD1 (5 bases). Per the germline V gene, CDR1 is SEHNR and CDR2 is FQNEAQ (reference sequence). CDR3 length equals 13 residues. V lost 5 bases to trimming and J lost 8 bases, with 13 bases between them. For the CDR3, the DNA is TGTGCCAGCAGCCCCAAGGGGCCCGACACCATATATTTT. Protein sequence: CASSPKGPDTIYF.

The rearrangement uses TRBV11-2 and TRBJ2-4; 10 bases are a match to TRBD1. Germline lookup yields CDR1 SGHAT and CDR2 FQNNGV. Trimming took 3 bases from V and 6 from J; bases not matched to a gene: 5. The CDR3 runs to 15 residues. The CDR3 coding sequence is TGTGCCAGCAGCTTCTCGGACAGGGGGACAAACATTCAGTACTTC. Translating it yields CASSFSDRGTNIQYF.

This clone appeared a few times. The rearrangement joins TRBV9 to TRBJ1-1; the D is unclear. CDR3 size: 16 residues. From germline, CDR1 is SGDLS and CDR2 YYNGEE. The V gene lost 0 bases and the J gene lost 1 base, with 13 bases spanning the gap. The CDR3 loop is CASSVAGGFQNTEAFF. The CDR3 region has the DNA TGTGCCAGCAGCGTAGCTGGAGGGTTCCAGAACACTGAAGCTTTCTTT.

This chain uses TRBV18 with TRBJ1-3; the match to TRBD1 covers 8 bases. Germline V gene lookup returns CDR1 KGHSH and CDR2 LQKENI. Losses at the gene ends were 2 bases for V and 0 bases for J; bases not matched to a gene: 9. The CDR3 extends over 18 amino acids. Written as DNA, the CDR3 is TGTGCCAGCTCACCAGTCTCTGGACAGGGAAACTCTGGAAACACCATATATTTT. It yields the protein CASSPVSGQGNSGNTIYF.

This clone was observed a few times. The chain employs TRBV11-2 and TRBJ2-7; TRBD1 aligns across 10 bases. Germline V gene data show CDR1 as SGHAT and CDR2 as FQNNGV. V trimming: 1 base; J trimming: 6 bases; junction bases outside the gene matches: 3. The CDR3 spans 14 residues. The CDR3 nucleotides are TGTGCCAGCAGCTTAGGGGGGACAGGGGTCGAGCAGTACTTC. Its protein is CASSLGGTGVEQYF.

The rearrangement links TRBV5-5 to TRBJ1-1; TRBD1 aligns across 9 bases. J lost 4 bases, V lost 4 bases, and 5 bases had no gene match. This CDR3 is 14 amino acids long. Germline CDR1 SGHKS, CDR2 YYEKEE (reference sequence). The CDR3 region is CASSPDRGGTEAFF. CDR3 coding DNA: TGTGCCAGCAGCCCGGACAGGGGTGGCACTGAAGCTTTCTTT.

The chain joins TRBV18 to TRBJ1-5; the D gene is possibly TRBD1 (5 bases). CDR1 is KGHSH, CDR2 LQKENI, per germline. Between the trimmed V and J ends, which lost 4 bases and 5 bases, there was a span of 9 bases. The CDR3 has 13 residues. The chain's CDR3 is CASSQGGDQPQHF. The CDR3 DNA reads as TGTGCCAGCTCACAGGGAGGGGATCAGCCCCAGCATTTT.

The rearrangement links TRBV6-5 to TRBJ1-5; possibly TRBD1 for D (5 bases). CDR1 and CDR2 from the germline V gene are MNHEY and SVGAGI. The CDR3 sequence is 13 residues long. V lost 3 bases to trimming and J lost 6 bases, with 9 bases between them. The CDR3 DNA is TGTGCCAGCAGTTATTGGAGGGGTCAGCCCCAGCATTTT. It specifies CASSYWRGQPQHF.

This CDR3 reads CASSLIGQRYGYTF. CDR3 coding DNA: TGTGCCAGCAGTTTAATCGGACAGAGATATGGCTACACCTTC. The chain links TRBV27 to TRBJ1-2, with D possibly being TRBD1 (6 bases). The germline V gene has CDR1 MNHEY and CDR2 SMNVEV (reference sequence). Trimming shortened V by 2 bases and J by 5 bases, and 12 bases separated the two germline ends. The CDR3 loop spans 14 amino acids.

CDR3 DNA sequence: TGTGCCAGTAGTCCCGTGACAGGGTACACTGAAGCTTTCTTT. This codes for CASSPVTGYTEAFF. The V gene is TRBV19, the J gene TRBJ1-1; TRBD1 agrees at 7 bases. V shed 5 bases and J 3 bases; nucleotides not matched to a gene: 6. This CDR3 has 14 residues. CDR1 LNHDA and CDR2 SQIVND come from the germline V gene (reference sequence).

This chain joins TRBV6-5 and TRBJ1-1; 10 bases are shared with TRBD1. The J segment lost 5 bases and the V segment lost 4 bases, leaving 4 bases of the junction unmatched. The CDR3 extends over 14 amino acids. Per the germline V gene, CDR1 is MNHEY and CDR2 is SVGAGI. The CDR3 region has the DNA TGTGCCAGCAGTTTGACAGGGGGCGGGACTGAAGCTTTCTTT. It specifies CASSLTGGGTEAFF.

The V gene is TRBV6-5, the J gene TRBJ2-5, with D possibly TRBD2 on 7 matching bases. This CDR3 has 15 residues. Germline V gives CDR1 MNHEY, CDR2 SVGAGI. V lost 8 bases, J lost 1 base, and 17 bases lay in between. The CDR3 region has the DNA TGTGCCAGCGGAATGGGGGGGGCTTTCCAAGAGACCCAGTACTTC. Protein product: CASGMGGAFQETQYF.

This clone was counted once. The V call is TRBV6-5, the J call TRBJ1-1; D not certain. CDR1 is MNHEY and CDR2 is SVGAGI in the germline V gene. This CDR3 has 13 residues. Trimming took 5 bases from V and 3 from J, leaving 10 bases between them. The DNA of the CDR3 is TGTGCCAGCAGTACCCGATCGCACACTGAAGCTTTCTTT. Amino acids: CASSTRSHTEAFF.

The chain recombines TRBV19 with TRBJ1-5; 8 bases align to TRBD1. The CDR3 loop spans 20 amino acids. V gave up 3 bases and J gave up 5 bases; unmatched junction bases: 21. Germline assignment: CDR1 LNHDA and CDR2 SQIVND (reference sequence). This CDR3 reads CASSISIWQGAGILYQPQHF. The CDR3 DNA follows: TGTGCCAGTAGTATTAGTATCTGGCAGGGGGCGGGCATACTTTATCAGCCCCAGCATTTT.

This chain connects TRBV5-1 to TRBJ2-7; tentatively, D is TRBD1 or TRBD2 (7 bases each). CDR1 and CDR2 (germline): SGHRS, YFSETQ. The CDR3 is 15 amino acids. Trimming removed 0 bases from V and 2 bases from J, with 12 bases in between. CDR3 nucleotide sequence: TGCGCCAGCAGCTTGGAACCAGGGGGGGCCTACGAGCAGTACTTC. As protein: CASSLEPGGAYEQYF.

V usage is TRBV5-6 and J usage is TRBJ2-1, with 8 bases lining up with TRBD1. The CDR3 is made up of 14 amino acids. The J segment lost 9 bases and the V segment lost 2 bases, leaving 7 bases of the junction unmatched. Germline CDR1 SGHDT, CDR2 YYEEEE. The CDR3 protein is CASSLRQGSAEQFF. Written as DNA, the CDR3 is TGTGCCAGCAGCTTACGACAGGGGTCGGCTGAGCAGTTCTTC.

This clone occurred once. The rearrangement links TRBV6-1 to TRBJ2-3; 8 nucleotides match TRBD2. CDR1 MNHNS and CDR2 SASEGT come from the germline V gene. The V and J ends lost 5 bases and 3 bases, in that order; junction bases with no gene match: 4. This CDR3 is 14 amino acids long. The CDR3: CASSPAGATDTQYF. In DNA, the CDR3 is TGTGCCAGCAGTCCAGCGGGAGCTACAGATACGCAGTATTTT.

The rearrangement links TRBV27 to TRBJ2-6; no definite D call. Germline V gives CDR1 MNHEY, CDR2 SMNVEV (reference sequence). Trimming took 6 bases from V and 0 from J, leaving 9 bases between them. CDR3 length equals 15 residues. CDR3 in amino acids: CASRKESSGANVLTF. The CDR3 coding sequence is TGTGCCAGCAGGAAGGAAAGCTCTGGGGCCAACGTCCTGACTTTC.

The gene calls are TRBV7-3 and TRBJ1-1; unclear D gene. This CDR3 has 13 amino acids. V lost 6 bases, J lost 3 bases, and 11 bases lay in between. CDR1 and CDR2 from the germline V gene are SGHTA and FQGTGA. The CDR3 loop reads CASRESRDTEAFF. Written as DNA, the CDR3 is TGTGCCAGCAGGGAAAGTCGGGACACTGAAGCTTTCTTT.

V gene TRBV29-1 combines with J gene TRBJ1-1; 10 positions match TRBD1. The CDR3 is 13 amino acids. With 4 bases clipped from V and 4 bases from J, the junction kept 3 bases outside the gene matches. From germline, CDR1 is SQVTM and CDR2 ANQGSEA. CDR3 sequence reads: CSVGRTGGTEAFF. The CDR3, as DNA: TGCAGCGTTGGTAGGACAGGGGGCACTGAAGCTTTCTTT.

About this clone: The sample contains more than one DNA sequence encoding this CDR3. This rearrangement joins TRBV7-2 to TRBJ1-1; 8 nucleotides match TRBD1. J gave up 1 base and V 4 bases, and 8 bases lay outside the gene matches. Germline V gene sequence: CDR1 SGHTA, CDR2 FQGNSA. The CDR3 sequence is 16 residues long. Written as DNA, the CDR3 is TGTGCCAGCAGCTCTCGGACAGGGAGGGGGAACACTGAAGCTTTCTTT. It yields the protein CASSSRTGRGNTEAFF.

The chain combines TRBV5-4 with TRBJ2-4; D not certain. CDR1 is SGHNT and CDR2 is YYREEE in the germline V gene (reference sequence). V was trimmed by 2 bases and J by 2 bases, leaving 11 bases between them. There are 15 residues in the CDR3. The CDR3 DNA is TGTGCCAGCAGCTTCGCTACAGATTCCAAAAACATTCAGTACTTC. Protein: CASSFATDSKNIQYF.

The genes are TRBV10-3 and TRBJ2-1; D not certain. CDR1 is ENHRY and CDR2 is SYGVKD in the germline V gene. Trimming took 4 bases from V and 1 from J, leaving 20 bases between them. The CDR3 runs to 18 residues. The CDR3 here is CAISGPRYQEFSYNEQFF. As DNA, the CDR3 is TGTGCCATCAGTGGTCCTCGCTATCAGGAGTTTTCCTACAATGAGCAGTTCTTC.

V gene TRBV19 combines with J gene TRBJ2-3; possible D gene TRBD2, 6 bases. V was trimmed by 5 bases and J by 2 bases, leaving 14 bases between them. CDR1 and CDR2 (germline): LNHDA, SQIVND (reference sequence). This CDR3 is built from 15 residues. CDR3 protein: CASSGDSWNTDTQYF. Here the CDR3 DNA reads TGTGCCAGTAGTGGGGACTCTTGGAACACAGATACGCAGTATTTT.

This chain joins TRBV27 and TRBJ1-6; D not resolved. Deletions cut 6 bases from V and 6 bases from J, with 6 bases between. CDR1 MNHEY and CDR2 SMNVEV come from the germline V gene (reference sequence). The CDR3 extends over 12 amino acids. CDR3 DNA sequence: TGTGCCAGCAGACAGATTAATTCACCCCTCCACTTT. Translation: CASRQINSPLHF.

The V and J genes are TRBV11-2 and TRBJ2-3, with TRBD2 matching over 9 bases. The V gene end was trimmed by 1 base and the J gene end by 1 base; junction bases not matched to a gene: 0. Looked up from germline, CDR1 is SGHAT and CDR2 is FQNNGV. The CDR3 is made up of 15 amino acids. The CDR3 nucleotides are TGTGCCAGCAGCTTAGGCGGGGGGGGCACAGATACGCAGTATTTT. The encoded protein is CASSLGGGGTDTQYF.

The V gene is TRBV29-1, the J gene TRBJ1-2, with TRBD1 matching over 12 bases. From germline, CDR1 is SQVTM and CDR2 ANQGSEA. Trimming cost V 6 bases and J 8 bases; bases outside gene matches: 7. The CDR3 totals 13 residues. CDR3 DNA sequence: TGCAGCGTCCGTCCAGGGACAGGGGGCGGCTACACCTTC. Translating it yields CSVRPGTGGGYTF.

The V and J genes are TRBV11-1 and TRBJ2-1; no clear D gene. The germline CDR1 and CDR2 sequences are SGHAT and FQDESV (reference sequence). V was clipped by 2 bases and J by 12 bases, with 11 bases between them. The CDR3 contains 12 residues. CDR3 nucleotides: TGTGCCAGCAGCTTAAGTAACCAGAGGCAGTTCTTC. Amino acid sequence: CASSLSNQRQFF.

V and J are TRBV29-1 and TRBJ2-5; D is possibly TRBD1 (5 bases). The V gene lost 3 bases and the J gene lost 5 bases, with 10 bases spanning the gap. This CDR3 comprises 12 residues. In germline, CDR1 is SQVTM, CDR2 ANQGSEA. The chain's CDR3 is CSVDSGMETQYF. In DNA form, the CDR3 reads TGCAGCGTTGACTCAGGGATGGAGACCCAGTACTTC.

The chain uses TRBV7-3 and TRBJ2-3, with a weak D call TRBD2 (5 bases). The germline V gene has CDR1 SGHTA and CDR2 FQGTGA. The CDR3 has 15 residues. Trimming stripped 5 bases from V and 0 bases from J, with 12 bases between. In nucleotides, the CDR3 is TGTGCCAGCAGCGAACCCGGGGTTAGCACAGATACGCAGTATTTT. Its translation is CASSEPGVSTDTQYF.

The chain carries TRBV7-2 and TRBJ2-5; 16 nucleotides align to TRBD2. This CDR3 has 18 amino acids. V gave up 2 bases and J gave up 5 bases; unmatched junction bases: 8. Germline V CDR1 and CDR2: SGHTA, FQGNSA. The CDR3 sequence: CASSLRVGGLAGGETQYF. DNA for the CDR3: TGTGCCAGCAGCTTAAGGGTTGGGGGACTAGCGGGAGGGGAGACCCAGTACTTC.

By proportion, this clone is medium-sized. The V gene is TRBV7-8, the J gene TRBJ2-1; D call uncertain. Per germline, CDR1 SGHVS and CDR2 FQNEAQ. This CDR3 is 13 amino acids long. V lost 0 bases and J 8 bases, leaving 8 bases between the germline ends. The CDR3 DNA follows: TGTGCCAGCAGCTTAGCCAGTACCGATGAGCAGTTCTTC. This translates into CASSLASTDEQFF.